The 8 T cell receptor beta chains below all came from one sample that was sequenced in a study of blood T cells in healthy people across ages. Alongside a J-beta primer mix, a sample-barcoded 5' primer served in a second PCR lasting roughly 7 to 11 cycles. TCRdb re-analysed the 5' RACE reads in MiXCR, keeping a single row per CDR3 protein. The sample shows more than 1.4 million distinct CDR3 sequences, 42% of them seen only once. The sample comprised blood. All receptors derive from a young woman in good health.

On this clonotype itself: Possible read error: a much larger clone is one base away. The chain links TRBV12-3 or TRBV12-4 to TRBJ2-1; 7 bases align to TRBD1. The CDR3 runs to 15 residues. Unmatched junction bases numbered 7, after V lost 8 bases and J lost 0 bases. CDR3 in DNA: TGTGCCAGCGGTTCCCGGGACAGCTCCTACAATGAGCAGTTCTTC. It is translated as CASGSRDSSYNEQFF.

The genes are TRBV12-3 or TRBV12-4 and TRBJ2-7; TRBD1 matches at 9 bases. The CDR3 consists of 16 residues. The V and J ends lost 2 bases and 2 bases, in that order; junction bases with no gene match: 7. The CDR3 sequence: CASSLSGQGVTYEQYF. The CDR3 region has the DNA TGTGCCAGCAGTTTATCGGGACAGGGCGTTACCTACGAGCAGTACTTC.

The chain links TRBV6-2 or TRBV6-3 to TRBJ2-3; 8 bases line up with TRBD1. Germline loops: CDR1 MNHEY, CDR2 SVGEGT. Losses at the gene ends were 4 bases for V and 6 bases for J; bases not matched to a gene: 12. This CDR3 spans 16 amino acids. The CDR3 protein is CASSSTGTGSWDTQYF. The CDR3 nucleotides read TGTGCCAGCAGTTCCACCGGGACAGGTTCATGGGATACGCAGTATTTT.

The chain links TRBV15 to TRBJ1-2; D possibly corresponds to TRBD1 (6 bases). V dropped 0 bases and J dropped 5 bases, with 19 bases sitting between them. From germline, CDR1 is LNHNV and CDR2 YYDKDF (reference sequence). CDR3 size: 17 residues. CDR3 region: CATSRDTDTGPSYGYTF. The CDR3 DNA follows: TGTGCCACCAGCAGAGACACTGACACAGGGCCTTCGTATGGCTACACCTTC.

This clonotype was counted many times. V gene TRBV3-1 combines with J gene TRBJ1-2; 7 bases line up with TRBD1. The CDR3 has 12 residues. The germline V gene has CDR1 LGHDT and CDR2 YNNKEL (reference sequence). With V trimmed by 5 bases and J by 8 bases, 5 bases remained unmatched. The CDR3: CASSFDRDGYTF. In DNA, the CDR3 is TGTGCCAGCAGCTTTGACAGGGACGGCTACACCTTC. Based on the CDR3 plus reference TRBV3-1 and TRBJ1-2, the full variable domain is DTAVSQTPKYLVTQMGNDKSIKCEQNLGHDTMYWYKQDSKKFLKIMFSYNNKELIINETVPNRFSPKSPDKAHLNLHINSLELGDSAVYFCASSFDRDGYTFGSGTRLTVV.

The CDR3 bases are TGCAGTGCTACACCCCTAGCGGGAGAGGTGGAGACCCAGTACTTC. Encoded protein: CSATPLAGEVETQYF. V usage is TRBV20-1 and J usage is TRBJ2-5, with 10 nucleotides matching TRBD2. CDR3 size: 15 residues. The germline V gene encodes CDR1 DFQATT and CDR2 SNEGSKA (reference sequence). The V segment lost 4 bases and the J segment 5 bases; nucleotides outside the gene matches: 10.

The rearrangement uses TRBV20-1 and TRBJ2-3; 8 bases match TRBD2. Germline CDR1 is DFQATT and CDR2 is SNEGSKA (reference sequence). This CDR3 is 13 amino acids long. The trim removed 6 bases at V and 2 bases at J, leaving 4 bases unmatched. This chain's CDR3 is CSAGLAITDTQYF. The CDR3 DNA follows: TGCAGTGCCGGACTAGCTATCACAGATACGCAGTATTTT.

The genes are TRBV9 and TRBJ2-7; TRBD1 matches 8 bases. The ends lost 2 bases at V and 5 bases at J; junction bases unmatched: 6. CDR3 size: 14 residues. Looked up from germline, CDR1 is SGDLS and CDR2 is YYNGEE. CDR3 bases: TGTGCCAGCAGCGTCCGCGGACAGGGAGACGAGCAGTACTTC. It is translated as CASSVRGQGDEQYF.